The following is a TCR beta chain sequence with its context. The antigen remains undetermined. Genomic DNA served as template for TCR beta VDJ and CDR3 profiling. MiXCR, applied by TCRdb to the reads, yields one record per CDR3 protein. Of around 180,000 distinct CDR3 sequences in the sample, 55% to 80% were seen once. This specimen belongs to a study of CD8+CD57+ T cells in acquired aplastic anemia. Study background: Sorting CD4+ and CD8+ cells gave DNA averaging approximately 3 ug. The average read count for CD4+ cells in healthy donors was around 11 million. Study outcomes and limitations: It was found that some 31 CD8+ CDR3 sequences were shared between patients and controls. Statistical testing detected no significant gap in CD8+ Simpson's diversity between patients and controls.

The CDR3 consists of 14 residues. The V end was cut by 2 bases, the J end by 2 bases, with 7 bases between. This TCR was sampled from a human donor in good health. This rearrangement joins TRBV5-7 to TRBJ2-2; no definite D call. TRBV5-7 is an open reading frame, and its role is uncertain. Sequencing input: sorted CD4+, CD8+, or CD8+CD57+ T cells (not recorded which) from PBMCs. The CDR3 loop is CASSLGANTGELFF. The CDR3 bases are TGTGCCAGCAGCTTAGGAGCAAACACCGGGGAGCTGTTTTTT.